This T cell receptor beta chain was recorded in a study of CD8+ T cells in alopecia areata. Broader study findings: For patients receiving tofacitinib, scalp clonality and expanded CD8+ clones among the top 100 significantly decreased. Because one nonresponder was included, the link of baseline CD8+ expansion to response is considered uncertain. In blood and scalp, many expanded lesional clones persisted during tofacitinib.

Between the trimmed V and J ends, which lost 3 bases and 0 bases, there was a span of 12 bases. Germline CDR1 is LGHNA and CDR2 is YNFKEQ. This CDR3 has 16 amino acids. After isolation, RNA underwent reverse transcription to generate cDNA as the sequencing template. This table comes from immunoSEQ multiplex PCR, and its TCRdb copy is limited to in-frame clones, with some not included. The data hold approximately 200,000 clones, with approximately 60% observed a single time. Treatment given: oral pan-JAK inhibitor, 5-10 mg twice daily. In this sample, this clone turned up a few times. Its antigen is unknown.

The clonotype comes from a human donor with alopecia areata. The input for sequencing was CD4+ T cells sorted from blood, taken at week 4, from a patient treated with tofacitinib. The chain has TRBV4-2 and TRBJ2-1; D not certain. The chain's CDR3 is CASSQAGQRSYNEQFF. DNA for the CDR3: TGTGCCAGCAGCCAGGCCGGGCAGCGCTCCTACAATGAGCAGTTCTTC.